What follows are 26 T cell receptor beta chains derived from one specimen sequenced in a study of regulatory T cells in long-lasting Graves disease. The time point: newly diagnosed GD, antithyroid drugs for less than 3 months. Scientists built the TCR library using RNA that was extracted from PBMCs. Arm-PCR of CDR3 regions and iRepertoire HTBI primers were used to build TCR beta libraries. TCRdb re-analysed the multiplex PCR reads in MiXCR, keeping a single row per CDR3 protein. The data hold 540,000 or so distinct CDR3 sequences, with roughly 13% observed a single time. These data also featured in a second study, about T cells in Graves' hyperthyroidism and ophthalmopathy.

The specimen comprised peripheral blood mononuclear cells (PBMCs), sampled at new diagnosis, from a patient treated with antithyroid drugs. These receptors all stem from a man aged 25-45 years with Graves disease.

This clonotype showed up many times. The rearrangement links TRBV20-1 to TRBJ2-1; TRBD2 matches at 7 bases. Germline lookup yields CDR1 DFQATT and CDR2 SNEGSKA (reference sequence). The CDR3 has 17 amino acids. J gave up 0 bases and V 0 bases, and 8 bases lay outside the gene matches. Here the CDR3 DNA reads TGCAGTGCTAGAGATAGGTCGGGACTATCCTCCTACAATGAGCAGTTCTTC. It codes for CSARDRSGLSSYNEQFF.

Many counts were recorded for this clonotype. This rearrangement joins TRBV2 to TRBJ2-5; D might be TRBD1 (7 bases). The germline V gene has CDR1 SNHLY and CDR2 FYNNEI. CDR3 length: 18 amino acids. The ends were cut back, 4 bases at V and 5 bases at J, with 26 bases in the middle. Here the CDR3 DNA reads TGTGCCAGCAGTGTCACCCCGGTTGGTCAGGGGGGACTCGAGACCCAGTACTTC. This codes for CASSVTPVGQGGLETQYF.

The chain links TRBV7-2 to TRBJ2-7; D is undetermined. This CDR3 is 13 amino acids long. The germline V and J ends were trimmed by 2 bases and 3 bases, with 8 bases remaining between them. Germline CDR1 SGHTA, CDR2 FQGNSA. CDR3 sequence reads: CASSLQPNYEQYF. Here the CDR3 DNA reads TGTGCCAGCAGCTTACAACCGAACTACGAGCAGTACTTC.

This clonotype was seen many times. The chain is built from TRBV9 and TRBJ1-1; unclear D gene. The length of the CDR3 is 14 residues. The germline V and J ends were trimmed by 0 bases and 1 base, with 7 bases remaining between them. CDR1 is SGDLS and CDR2 is YYNGEE in the germline V gene. The CDR3 region is CASSVEAGNTEAFF. The CDR3 nucleotides are TGTGCCAGCAGCGTAGAAGCAGGGAACACTGAAGCTTTCTTT.

Ten or more counts support this clonotype. The chain joins TRBV20-1 to TRBJ2-1, with D possibly matching TRBD1 (6 bases). CDR1 and CDR2 (germline): DFQATT, SNEGSKA (reference sequence). The CDR3 runs to 17 residues. Trimming shortened V by 1 base and J by 8 bases, and 24 bases separated the two germline ends. CDR3 DNA sequence: TGCAGTGCTAGAGGTCTCCGGGCCCCCAGGGGATATTATGAGCAGTTCTTC. It translates to CSARGLRAPRGYYEQFF.

The chain has TRBV12-3 or TRBV12-4 and TRBJ2-7, with 9 bases identical to TRBD1. The V segment lost 6 bases and the J segment 4 bases; nucleotides outside the gene matches: 4. The CDR3 sequence is 13 residues long. CDR3 amino acids: CASRGQGLYEQYF. The DNA for the CDR3 is TGTGCCAGCAGGGGACAGGGTTTGTACGAGCAGTACTTC.

This clonotype has more than one count but fewer than ten. The rearrangement uses TRBV13 and TRBJ2-1; the D gene is possibly TRBD2 (6 bases). Germline V gene sequence: CDR1 PRHDT, CDR2 FYEKMQ (reference sequence). The V end lost 6 bases, the J end lost 7 bases, and 13 bases lay between the germline ends. This CDR3 is built from 13 residues. This CDR3 reads CASRHTLANEQFF. The CDR3 DNA reads as TGTGCCAGCAGGCATACCCTAGCGAATGAGCAGTTCTTC.

This clonotype occurred a few times. The V gene is TRBV7-2, the J gene TRBJ2-7; TRBD1 matches 7 bases. The V segment lost 2 bases and the J segment 0 bases; nucleotides outside the gene matches: 1. The CDR3 is made up of 14 amino acids. The germline V gene has CDR1 SGHTA and CDR2 FQGNSA. This chain's CDR3 is CASSLNRGSYEQYF. Written as DNA, the CDR3 is TGTGCCAGCAGCTTAAACAGGGGCTCCTACGAGCAGTACTTC.

Regarding this clonotype: A far bigger clonotype differs at one base, so this is likely a read error. The V and J genes are TRBV2 and TRBJ2-1, with TRBD2 matching 10 bases. CDR3 length: 15 residues. After removal of 1 base from V and 10 bases from J, the junction contained 7 bases not matched to a gene. Germline CDR1 and CDR2: SNHLY and FYNNEI. CDR3 residues: CASSEGSGGPYEQFF. In DNA, the CDR3 is TGTGCCAGCAGTGAAGGTAGCGGGGGGCCCTACGAGCAGTTCTTC.

There are many counts of this clonotype. The chain combines TRBV2 with TRBJ2-2; D might be TRBD1 (6 bases). Germline values: CDR1 SNHLY, CDR2 FYNNEI. Trimming cost V 0 bases and J 6 bases, with 14 bases left between them. This CDR3 is built from 16 residues. DNA for the CDR3: TGTGCCAGCAGTGAAGCCACAGGGAGAGGGCCCGGGGAGCTGTTTTTT. Protein product: CASSEATGRGPGELFF.

This clonotype was seen a handful of times. This chain uses TRBV4-1 with TRBJ2-1; 7 positions match TRBD2. V lost 4 bases, J lost 4 bases, and 10 bases stayed unmatched. Germline loops: CDR1 MGHRA, CDR2 YSYEKL. CDR3 size: 16 residues. DNA of the CDR3: TGCGCCAGCAGCCTGGGGCTAGCGGACATATACAATGAGCAGTTCTTC. This encodes CASSLGLADIYNEQFF.

V is TRBV19 and J is TRBJ2-4; D ambiguous. V lost 4 bases to trimming and J lost 1 base, with 8 bases between them. Germline CDR1 is LNHDA and CDR2 is SQIVND (reference sequence). The CDR3 is made up of 14 amino acids. The CDR3 nucleotides read TGTGCCAGTAGTAGTCGCGGCGCCAAAAACATTCAGTACTTC. Amino acids: CASSSRGAKNIQYF.

The rearrangement joins TRBV5-1 to TRBJ2-5; D possibly corresponds to TRBD1 (6 bases). V lost 7 bases and J lost 5, with 18 bases in between. This CDR3 comprises 14 residues. Germline assignment: CDR1 SGHRS and CDR2 YFSETQ. This chain's CDR3 is CASVYRQGMETQYF. CDR3 nucleotide sequence: TGCGCCAGCGTCTACCGGCAGGGGATGGAGACCCAGTACTTC.

In this sample, this clonotype turned up many times. A junction boundary mismatches the germline segment, possibly from a read error. The chain couples TRBV27 to TRBJ2-7; 9 positions agree with TRBD1. Germline V lookup: CDR1 MNHEY, CDR2 SMNVEV (reference sequence). The CDR3 spans 14 residues. The CDR3 sequence: CASSSTGTGSGWCF. The CDR3 bases are TGTGCCAGCAGTTCTACCGGGACAGGGTCGGGTTGGTGCTTC.

V gene TRBV30 combines with J gene TRBJ1-2; the match to TRBD1 covers 8 bases. Germline V lookup: CDR1 GTSNPN, CDR2 SVGIG (reference sequence). V lost 3 bases and J lost 7; bases outside the gene matches: 19. The CDR3 has 17 amino acids. The CDR3 DNA follows: TGTGCCTGGAGCCCTCATCCGCGATACAGGGGGGAACGTGGCTACACCTTC. Translated: CAWSPHPRYRGERGYTF. The variable domain in full, with the rest retrieved from reference TRBV30 and TRBJ1-2, is SQTIHQWPATLVQPVGSPLSLECTVEGTSNPNLYWYRQAAGRGLQLLFYSVGIGQISSEVPQNLSASRPQDRQFILSSKKLLLSDSGFYLCAWSPHPRYRGERGYTFGSGTRLTVV.

The table lists this clonotype with a few counts. The chain links TRBV19 to TRBJ2-1; TRBD1 or TRBD2 may be the D gene (7 bases each). V shed 11 bases and J shed 0 bases, with 20 bases lying between them. The germline V gene has CDR1 LNHDA and CDR2 SQIVND (reference sequence). The CDR3 covers 16 residues. The CDR3 reads CAAGGFGRTSYNEQFF. As DNA, the CDR3 is TGTGCCGCAGGGGGTTTCGGGAGGACCTCCTACAATGAGCAGTTCTTC.

There are many counts of this clonotype. This chain joins TRBV6-5 and TRBJ1-1; D unresolved. The CDR3 spans 15 residues. The V end lost 0 bases, the J end lost 0 bases, and 8 bases lay between the germline ends. Germline V gene sequence: CDR1 MNHEY, CDR2 SVGAGI. CDR3 bases: TGTGCCAGCAGTTACTCCAGGCTCTTGAACACTGAAGCTTTCTTT. This translates into CASSYSRLLNTEAFF.

This chain links TRBV7-8 with TRBJ2-7; 12 nucleotides align to TRBD2. The germline gives CDR1 SGHVS, CDR2 FQNEAQ. CDR3 length: 16 residues. The V segment lost 1 base and the J segment 3 bases; nucleotides outside the gene matches: 4. Here the CDR3 reads CASSLERLAGDYEQYF. In DNA form, the CDR3 reads TGTGCCAGCAGCTTAGAACGACTAGCGGGGGACTACGAGCAGTACTTC.

This clonotype turned up a few times. The CDR3 loop is CATSTTGKHGEQFF. Written as DNA, the CDR3 is TGTGCCACCAGCACGACGGGGAAACATGGCGAGCAGTTCTTC. The J gene is TRBJ2-1, the V gene TRBV24-1; D possibly corresponds to TRBD2 (5 bases). Trimming pared 7 bases from V and 10 bases from J, leaving 19 bases between. In germline, CDR1 is KGHDR, CDR2 SFDVKD. The CDR3 sequence is 14 residues long.

This clonotype was seen a handful of times. The chain links TRBV29-1 to TRBJ2-1, with TRBD2 matching 12 bases. The length of the CDR3 is 16 residues. Per the germline V gene, CDR1 is SQVTM and CDR2 is ANQGSEA. Trimming at V came to 6 bases and at J to 4 bases, leaving 10 bases not matched to a gene. Written as DNA, the CDR3 is TGCAGCGTCATGACTAGCGGGAGTAAAGAGTACAATGAGCAGTTCTTC. Protein: CSVMTSGSKEYNEQFF.

This clonotype was seen ten or more times. This chain links TRBV20-1 with TRBJ2-7, with TRBD1 matching 7 bases. V trimming: 5 bases; J trimming: 3 bases; junction bases outside the gene matches: 10. The CDR3 runs 14 residues. CDR1 is DFQATT, CDR2 SNEGSKA, per germline (reference sequence). This CDR3 is CSAEPRDSLYEQYF. The CDR3 nucleotides read TGCAGTGCTGAACCCCGGGACAGCCTCTACGAGCAGTACTTC.

V usage is TRBV27 and J usage is TRBJ2-3; 7 bases line up with TRBD1. The germline V gene encodes CDR1 MNHEY and CDR2 SMNVEV (reference sequence). The CDR3 is 14 residues long. The trim removed 5 bases at V and 7 bases at J, leaving 9 bases unmatched. CDR3 region: CASSRIGGVHTQYF. The CDR3 DNA is TGTGCCAGCAGTAGGATAGGGGGCGTACATACGCAGTATTTT.

V usage is TRBV29-1 and J usage is TRBJ1-2; TRBD1 matches at 9 bases. Trimming at V came to 7 bases and at J to 6 bases, leaving 12 bases not matched to a gene. This CDR3 is built from 14 residues. Germline CDR1 and CDR2: SQVTM and ANQGSEA. CDR3 sequence (DNA): TGCAGCGGAGAATACACAGGGGGCTTCGATGGCTACACCTTC. Encoded protein: CSGEYTGGFDGYTF.

In this sample, this clonotype turned up many times. V gene TRBV29-1 combines with J gene TRBJ2-5; the D call may be TRBD1 or TRBD2 (6 bases each). CDR3 length: 16 amino acids. The germline CDR1 and CDR2 sequences are SQVTM and ANQGSEA. V dropped 4 bases and J dropped 4 bases, with 22 bases sitting between them. CDR3 DNA: TGCAGCGTTGCACGGAGGGGGGAAGGAACCAGAGAGACCCAGTACTTC. It specifies CSVARRGEGTRETQYF. Filled out from reference TRBV29-1 and TRBJ2-5, the complete variable domain reads SAVISQKPSRDICQRGTSLTIQCQVDSQVTMMFWYRQQPGQSLTLIATANQGSEATYESGFVIDKFPISRPNLTFSTLTVSNMSPEDSSIYLCSVARRGEGTRETQYFGPGTRLLVL.

The rearrangement joins TRBV7-9 to TRBJ2-7, with 13 positions matching TRBD2. CDR3 length: 16 amino acids. Per the germline V gene, CDR1 is SEHNR and CDR2 is FQNEAQ (reference sequence). Trimming took 4 bases from V and 5 from J; bases not matched to a gene: 8. CDR3 coding DNA: TGTGCCAGCAGCTATACTAGCGGGAGGGCCCACCACGAGCAGTACTTC. Encoded protein: CASSYTSGRAHHEQYF.

Ten or more counts support this clonotype. This rearrangement joins TRBV20-1 to TRBJ2-7; 8 bases agree with TRBD1. CDR3 length equals 14 residues. J was trimmed by 5 bases and V by 3 bases; bases with no gene match: 9. Germline CDR1 DFQATT, CDR2 SNEGSKA (reference sequence). This CDR3 reads CSASPAGGINEQYF. In DNA form, the CDR3 reads TGCAGTGCTAGTCCCGCAGGGGGCATTAACGAGCAGTACTTC.